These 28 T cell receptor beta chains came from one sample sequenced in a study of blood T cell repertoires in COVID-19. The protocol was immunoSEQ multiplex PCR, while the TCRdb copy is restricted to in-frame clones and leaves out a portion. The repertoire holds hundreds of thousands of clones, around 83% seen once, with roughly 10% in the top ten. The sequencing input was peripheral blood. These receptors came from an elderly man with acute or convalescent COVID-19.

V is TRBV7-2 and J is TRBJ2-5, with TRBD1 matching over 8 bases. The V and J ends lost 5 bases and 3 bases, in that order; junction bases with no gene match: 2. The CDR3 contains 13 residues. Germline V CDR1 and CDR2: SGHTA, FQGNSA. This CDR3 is CASSQQGEETQYF. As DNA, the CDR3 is TGTGCCAGCAGCCAACAGGGGGAAGAGACCCAGTACTTC.

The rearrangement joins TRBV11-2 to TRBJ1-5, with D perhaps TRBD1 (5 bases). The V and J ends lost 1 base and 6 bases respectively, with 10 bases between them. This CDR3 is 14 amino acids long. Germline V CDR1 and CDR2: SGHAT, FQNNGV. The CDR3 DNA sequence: TGTGCCAGCAGCTTAGCAGGGTCCCCTCAGCCCCAGCATTTT. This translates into CASSLAGSPQPQHF.

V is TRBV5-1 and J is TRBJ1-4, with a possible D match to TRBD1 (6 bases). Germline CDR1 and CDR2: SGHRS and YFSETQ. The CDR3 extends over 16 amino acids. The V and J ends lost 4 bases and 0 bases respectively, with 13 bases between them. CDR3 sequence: CASSRQGSSTNEKLFF. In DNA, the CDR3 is TGCGCCAGCAGCCGCCAGGGGTCTTCAACTAATGAAAAACTGTTTTTT.

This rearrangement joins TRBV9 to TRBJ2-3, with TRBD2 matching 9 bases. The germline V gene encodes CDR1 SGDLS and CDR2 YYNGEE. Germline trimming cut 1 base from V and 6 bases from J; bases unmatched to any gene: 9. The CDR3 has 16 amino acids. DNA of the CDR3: TGTGCCAGCAGCGTACGGGGCGGGAGGGCCGCCGATACGCAGTATTTT. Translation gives CASSVRGGRAADTQYF.

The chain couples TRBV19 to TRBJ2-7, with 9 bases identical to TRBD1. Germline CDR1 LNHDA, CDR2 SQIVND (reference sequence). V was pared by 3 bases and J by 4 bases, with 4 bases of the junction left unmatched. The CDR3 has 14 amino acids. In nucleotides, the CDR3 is TGTGCCAGTAGTATTAACAGGGGGCCATACGAGCAGTACTTC. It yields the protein CASSINRGPYEQYF.

The CDR3: CASSLTPPPAGELFF. DNA of the CDR3: TGTGCCAGCAGCTTAACCCCCCCTCCGGCCGGGGAGCTGTTTTTT. The rearrangement joins TRBV7-2 to TRBJ2-2; D is uncertain. V was clipped by 2 bases and J by 6 bases, with 13 bases between them. Germline V gene sequence: CDR1 SGHTA, CDR2 FQGNSA. The CDR3 has 15 residues.

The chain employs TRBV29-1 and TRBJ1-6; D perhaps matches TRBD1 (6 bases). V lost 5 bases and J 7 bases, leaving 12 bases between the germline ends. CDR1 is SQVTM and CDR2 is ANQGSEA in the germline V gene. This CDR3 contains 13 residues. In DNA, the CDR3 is TGCAGCGTTAGTCAGGGGACGAATTCACCCCTCCACTTT. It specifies CSVSQGTNSPLHF.

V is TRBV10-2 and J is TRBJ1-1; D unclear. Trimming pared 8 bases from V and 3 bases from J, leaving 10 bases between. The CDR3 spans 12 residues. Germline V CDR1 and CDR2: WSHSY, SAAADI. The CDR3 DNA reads TGCGCCAGCTGGCCGGGTTACACTGAAGCTTTCTTT. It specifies CASWPGYTEAFF.

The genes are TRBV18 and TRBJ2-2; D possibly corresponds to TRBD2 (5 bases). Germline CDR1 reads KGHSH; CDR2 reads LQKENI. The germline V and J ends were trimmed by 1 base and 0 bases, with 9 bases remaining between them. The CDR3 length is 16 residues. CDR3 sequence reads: CASSPRGNSNTGELFF. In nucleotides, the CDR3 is TGTGCCAGCTCACCACGAGGGAATTCGAACACCGGGGAGCTGTTTTTT.

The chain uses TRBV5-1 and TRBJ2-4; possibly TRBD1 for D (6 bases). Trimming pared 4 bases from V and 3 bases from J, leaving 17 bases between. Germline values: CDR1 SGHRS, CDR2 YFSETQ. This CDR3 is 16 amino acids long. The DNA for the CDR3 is TGCGCCAGCAGCACAGGACAGACGCTCAACAAAAACATTCAGTACTTC. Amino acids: CASSTGQTLNKNIQYF.

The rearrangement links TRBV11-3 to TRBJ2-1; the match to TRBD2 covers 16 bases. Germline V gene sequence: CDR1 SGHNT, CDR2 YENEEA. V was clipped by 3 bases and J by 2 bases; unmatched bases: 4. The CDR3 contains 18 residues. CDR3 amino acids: CASSLSGTSGGAYNEQFF. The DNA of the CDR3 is TGTGCCAGCAGCTTGTCCGGGACTAGCGGGGGGGCCTACAATGAGCAGTTCTTC.

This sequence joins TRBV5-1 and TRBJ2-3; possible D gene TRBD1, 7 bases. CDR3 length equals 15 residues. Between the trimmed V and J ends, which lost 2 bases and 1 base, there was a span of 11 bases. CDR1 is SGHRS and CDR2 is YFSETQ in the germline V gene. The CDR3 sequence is CASSLGGTGTDTQYF. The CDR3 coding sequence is TGCGCCAGCAGCTTAGGCGGGACAGGCACAGATACGCAGTATTTT. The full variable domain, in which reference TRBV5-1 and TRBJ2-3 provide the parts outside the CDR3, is KAGVTQTPRYLIKTRGQQVTLSCSPISGHRSVSWYQQTPGQGLQFLFEYFSETQRNKGNFPGRFSGRQFSNSRSEMNVSTLELGDSALYLCASSLGGTGTDTQYFGPGTRLTVL.

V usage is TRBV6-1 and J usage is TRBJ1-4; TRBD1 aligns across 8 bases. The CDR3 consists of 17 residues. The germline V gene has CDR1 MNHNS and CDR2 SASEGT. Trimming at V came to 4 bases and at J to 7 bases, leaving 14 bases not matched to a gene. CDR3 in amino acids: CASSGQHPGGGGEKLFF. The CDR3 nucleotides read TGTGCCAGCAGTGGCCAACACCCAGGGGGCGGGGGTGAAAAACTGTTTTTT.

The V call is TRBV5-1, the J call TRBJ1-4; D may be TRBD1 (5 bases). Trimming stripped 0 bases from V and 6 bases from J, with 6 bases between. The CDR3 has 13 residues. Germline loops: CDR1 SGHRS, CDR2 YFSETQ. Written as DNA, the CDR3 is TGCGCCAGCAGCTTGGAGGGGCATGAAAAACTGTTTTTT. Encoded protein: CASSLEGHEKLFF.

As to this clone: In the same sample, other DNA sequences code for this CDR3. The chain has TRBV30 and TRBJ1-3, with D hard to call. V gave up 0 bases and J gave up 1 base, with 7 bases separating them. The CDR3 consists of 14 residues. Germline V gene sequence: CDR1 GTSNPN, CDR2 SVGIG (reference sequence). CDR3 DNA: TGTGCCTGGAGTGTGGGGAGATCTGGAAACACCATATATTTT. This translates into CAWSVGRSGNTIYF.

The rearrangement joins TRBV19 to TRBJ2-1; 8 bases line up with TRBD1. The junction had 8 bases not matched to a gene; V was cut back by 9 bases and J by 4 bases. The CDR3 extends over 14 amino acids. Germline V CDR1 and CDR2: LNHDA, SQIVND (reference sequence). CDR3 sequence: CASEDRVGYNEQFF. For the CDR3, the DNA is TGTGCCAGCGAGGACAGGGTCGGATACAATGAGCAGTTCTTC.

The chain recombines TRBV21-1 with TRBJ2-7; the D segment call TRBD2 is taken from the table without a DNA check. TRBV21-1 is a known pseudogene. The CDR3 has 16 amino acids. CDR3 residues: CASRTGDSGTDYEQYF. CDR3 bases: TGTGCCAGCAGAACTGGGGATAGCGGGACAGATTACGAGCAGTACTTC.

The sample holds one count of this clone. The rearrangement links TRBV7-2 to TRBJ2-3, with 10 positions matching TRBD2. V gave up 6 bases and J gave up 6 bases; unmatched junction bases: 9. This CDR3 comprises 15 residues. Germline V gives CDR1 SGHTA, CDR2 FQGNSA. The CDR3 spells CASSSPGLAIDTQYF. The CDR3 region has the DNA TGTGCCAGCAGTTCACCGGGACTAGCGATTGATACGCAGTATTTT. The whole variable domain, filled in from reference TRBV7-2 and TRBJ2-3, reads GAGVSQSPSNKVTEKGKDVELRCDPISGHTALYWYRQSLGQGLEFLIYFQGNSAPDKSGLPSDRFSAERTGGSVSTLTIQRTQQEDSAVYLCASSSPGLAIDTQYFGPGTRLTVL.

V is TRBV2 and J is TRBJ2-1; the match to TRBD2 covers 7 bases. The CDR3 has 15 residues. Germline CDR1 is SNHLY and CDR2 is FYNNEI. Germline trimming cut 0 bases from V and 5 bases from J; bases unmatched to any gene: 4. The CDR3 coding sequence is TGTGCCAGCAGTGAAGCGGGTGGGGGGGACAATGAGCAGTTCTTC. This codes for CASSEAGGGDNEQFF.

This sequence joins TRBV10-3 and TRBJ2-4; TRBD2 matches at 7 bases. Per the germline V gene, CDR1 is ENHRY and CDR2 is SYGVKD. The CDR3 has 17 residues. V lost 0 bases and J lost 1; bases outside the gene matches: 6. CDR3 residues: CAISESGGKAAKNIQYF. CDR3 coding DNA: TGTGCCATCAGTGAGTCGGGGGGGAAGGCGGCCAAAAACATTCAGTACTTC.

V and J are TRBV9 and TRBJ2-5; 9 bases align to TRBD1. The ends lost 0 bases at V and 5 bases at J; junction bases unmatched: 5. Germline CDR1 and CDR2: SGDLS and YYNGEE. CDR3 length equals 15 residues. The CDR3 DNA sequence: TGTGCCAGCAGCGTAGATGGACAGGGGCGGGAGACCCAGTACTTC. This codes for CASSVDGQGRETQYF.

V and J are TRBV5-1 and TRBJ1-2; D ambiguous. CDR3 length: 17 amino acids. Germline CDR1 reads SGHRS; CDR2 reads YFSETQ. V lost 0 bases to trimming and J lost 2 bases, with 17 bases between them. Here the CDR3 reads CASSLGWSGNLNYGYTF. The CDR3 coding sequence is TGCGCCAGCAGCTTGGGTTGGTCGGGGAACCTAAACTATGGCTACACCTTC.

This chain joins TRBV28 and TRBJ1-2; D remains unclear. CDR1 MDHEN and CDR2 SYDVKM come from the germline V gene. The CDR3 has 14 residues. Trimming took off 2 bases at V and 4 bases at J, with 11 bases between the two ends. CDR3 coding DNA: TGTGCCAGCAGTTTAGGTTTCCGGGGCTATGGCTACACCTTC. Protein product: CASSLGFRGYGYTF.

The CDR3 region is CASSTRDRGGHEQFF. For the CDR3, the DNA is TGTGCCAGCAGTACCCGGGACAGGGGCGGTCATGAGCAGTTCTTC. The V gene is TRBV11-3, the J gene TRBJ2-1; 10 bases align to TRBD1. The CDR3 spans 15 residues. Germline V gene data show CDR1 as SGHNT and CDR2 as YENEEA. V trimming: 6 bases; J trimming: 8 bases; junction bases outside the gene matches: 10.

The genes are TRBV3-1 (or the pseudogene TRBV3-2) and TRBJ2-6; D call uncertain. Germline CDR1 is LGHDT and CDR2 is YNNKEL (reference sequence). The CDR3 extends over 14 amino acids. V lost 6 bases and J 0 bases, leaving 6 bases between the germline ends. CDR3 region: CASSLRSGANVLTF. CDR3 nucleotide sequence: TGTGCCAGCAGTCTACGCTCTGGGGCCAACGTCCTGACTTTC.

This CDR3 reads CASKEGPAVVEQYF. The CDR3 DNA is TGTGCCAGCAAGGAGGGCCCCGCCGTGGTCGAGCAGTACTTC. The chain carries TRBV6-5 and TRBJ2-7; possible D gene TRBD2, 6 bases. Germline V CDR1 and CDR2: MNHEY, SVGAGI. Trimming took 7 bases from V and 6 from J, leaving 19 bases between them. The CDR3 runs 14 residues.

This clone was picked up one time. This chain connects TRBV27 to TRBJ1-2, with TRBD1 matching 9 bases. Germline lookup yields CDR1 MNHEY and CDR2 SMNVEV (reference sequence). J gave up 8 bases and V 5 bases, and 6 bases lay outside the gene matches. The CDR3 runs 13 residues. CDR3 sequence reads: CASSQGQGRGYTF. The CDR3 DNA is TGTGCCAGCAGTCAGGGACAGGGTCGGGGCTACACCTTC.

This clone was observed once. The CDR3 nucleotides are TGTGCCAGCAGCGTAGTCCAGCGCTATGAGCAGTTCTTC. Translating gives CASSVVQRYEQFF. The rearrangement uses TRBV9 and TRBJ2-1; no reliable D call. There are 13 residues in the CDR3. Germline V gene sequence: CDR1 SGDLS, CDR2 YYNGEE. Between the trimmed V and J ends, which lost 0 bases and 8 bases, there was a span of 9 bases.